This T cell receptor (beta chain) was identified in a study of regulatory T cells in long-lasting Graves disease. Notes on this clonotype: Its specificity is not known.

Assembly of TCR beta libraries relied on iRepertoire HTBI primers together with Arm-PCR of CDR3 regions. TCRdb used MiXCR to reprocess the multiplex PCR reads, holding one entry per CDR3 protein. The sample has roughly 610,000 distinct CDR3 sequences, approximately 15% seen once. The CDR3 has 14 residues. CDR1 and CDR2 (germline): LNHDA, SQIVND (reference sequence). Trimming cost V 6 bases and J 8 bases; bases outside gene matches: 5. Findings and caveats of the study: Clonotypes that were public and shared totalled fewer than 3,500 in persistent patients versus 850 to 1,000 in new patients.

Noted time point: newly diagnosed GD, antithyroid drugs for less than 3 months. RNA from PBMCs was the source of the TCR library. This sample was shared with a second study, whose subject was T cells in Graves' hyperthyroidism and ophthalmopathy.

Sequenced material: peripheral blood mononuclear cells (PBMCs), taken at new diagnosis, from a patient treated with antithyroid drugs. This clonotype was sampled from a woman aged 25 to 45 with Graves disease. The gene calls are TRBV19 and TRBJ1-6, with 9 bases lining up with TRBD1. CDR3: CASSTGTGHSPLHF. In DNA, the CDR3 is TGTGCCAGTAGCACCGGGACAGGGCATTCACCCCTCCACTTT. The full variable domain, in which reference TRBV19 and TRBJ1-6 provide the parts outside the CDR3, is DGGITQSPKYLFRKEGQNVTLSCEQNLNHDAMYWYRQDPGQGLRLIYYSQIVNDFQKGDIAEGYSVSREKKESFPLTVTSAQKNPTAFYLCASSTGTGHSPLHFGNGTRLTVT.